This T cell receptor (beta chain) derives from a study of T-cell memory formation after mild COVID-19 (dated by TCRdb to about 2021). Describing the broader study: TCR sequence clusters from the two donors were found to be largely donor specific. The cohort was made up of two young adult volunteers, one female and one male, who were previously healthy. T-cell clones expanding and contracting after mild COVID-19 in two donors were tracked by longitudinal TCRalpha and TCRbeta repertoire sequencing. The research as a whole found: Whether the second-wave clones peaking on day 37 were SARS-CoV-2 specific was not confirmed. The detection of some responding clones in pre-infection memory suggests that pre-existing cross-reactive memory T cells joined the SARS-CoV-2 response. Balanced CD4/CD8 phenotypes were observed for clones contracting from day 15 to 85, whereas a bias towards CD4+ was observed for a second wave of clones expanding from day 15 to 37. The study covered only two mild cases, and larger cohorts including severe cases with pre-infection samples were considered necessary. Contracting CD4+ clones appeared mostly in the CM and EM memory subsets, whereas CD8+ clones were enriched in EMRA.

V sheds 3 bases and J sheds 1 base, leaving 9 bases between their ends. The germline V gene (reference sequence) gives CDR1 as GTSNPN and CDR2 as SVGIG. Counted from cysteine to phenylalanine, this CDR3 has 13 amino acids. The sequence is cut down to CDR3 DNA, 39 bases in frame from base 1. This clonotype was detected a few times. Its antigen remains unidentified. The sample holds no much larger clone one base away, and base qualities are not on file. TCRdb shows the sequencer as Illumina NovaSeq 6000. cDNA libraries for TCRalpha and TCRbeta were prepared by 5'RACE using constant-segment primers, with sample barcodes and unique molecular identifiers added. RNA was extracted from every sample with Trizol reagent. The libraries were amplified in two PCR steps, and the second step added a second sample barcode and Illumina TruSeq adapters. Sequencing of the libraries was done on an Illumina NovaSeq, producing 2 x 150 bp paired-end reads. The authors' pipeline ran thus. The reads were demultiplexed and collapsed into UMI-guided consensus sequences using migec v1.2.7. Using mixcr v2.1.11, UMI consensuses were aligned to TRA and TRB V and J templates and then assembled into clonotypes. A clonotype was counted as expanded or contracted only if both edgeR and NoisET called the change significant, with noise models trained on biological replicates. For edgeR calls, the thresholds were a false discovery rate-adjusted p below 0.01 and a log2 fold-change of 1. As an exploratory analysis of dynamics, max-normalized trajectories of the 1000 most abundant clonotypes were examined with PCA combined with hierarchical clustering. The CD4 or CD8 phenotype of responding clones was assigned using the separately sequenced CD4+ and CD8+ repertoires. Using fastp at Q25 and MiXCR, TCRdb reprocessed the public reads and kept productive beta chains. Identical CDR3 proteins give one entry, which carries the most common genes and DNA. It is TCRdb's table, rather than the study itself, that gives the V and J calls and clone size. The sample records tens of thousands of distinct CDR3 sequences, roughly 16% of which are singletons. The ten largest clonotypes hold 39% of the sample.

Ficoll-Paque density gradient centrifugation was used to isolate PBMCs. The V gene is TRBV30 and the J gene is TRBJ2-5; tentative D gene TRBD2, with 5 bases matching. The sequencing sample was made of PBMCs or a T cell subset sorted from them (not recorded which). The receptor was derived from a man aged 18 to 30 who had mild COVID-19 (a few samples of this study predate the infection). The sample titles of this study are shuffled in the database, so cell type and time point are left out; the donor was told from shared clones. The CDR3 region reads CAWRAAAQETQYF. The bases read TGTGCCTGGAGAGCGGCAGCCCAAGAGACCCAGTACTTC.